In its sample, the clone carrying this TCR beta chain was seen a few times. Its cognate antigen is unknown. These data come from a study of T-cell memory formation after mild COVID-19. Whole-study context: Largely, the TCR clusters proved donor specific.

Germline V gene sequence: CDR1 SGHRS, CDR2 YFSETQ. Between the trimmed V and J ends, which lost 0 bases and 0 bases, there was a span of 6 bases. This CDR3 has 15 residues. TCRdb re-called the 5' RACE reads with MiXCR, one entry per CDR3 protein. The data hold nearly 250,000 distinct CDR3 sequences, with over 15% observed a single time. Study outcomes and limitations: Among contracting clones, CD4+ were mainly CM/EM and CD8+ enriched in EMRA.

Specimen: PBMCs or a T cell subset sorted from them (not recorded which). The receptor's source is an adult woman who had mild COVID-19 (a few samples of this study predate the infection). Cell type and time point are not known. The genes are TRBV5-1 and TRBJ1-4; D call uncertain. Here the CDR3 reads CASSLVGATNEKLFF. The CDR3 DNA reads TGCGCCAGCAGCTTGGTTGGGGCAACTAATGAAAAACTGTTTTTT.